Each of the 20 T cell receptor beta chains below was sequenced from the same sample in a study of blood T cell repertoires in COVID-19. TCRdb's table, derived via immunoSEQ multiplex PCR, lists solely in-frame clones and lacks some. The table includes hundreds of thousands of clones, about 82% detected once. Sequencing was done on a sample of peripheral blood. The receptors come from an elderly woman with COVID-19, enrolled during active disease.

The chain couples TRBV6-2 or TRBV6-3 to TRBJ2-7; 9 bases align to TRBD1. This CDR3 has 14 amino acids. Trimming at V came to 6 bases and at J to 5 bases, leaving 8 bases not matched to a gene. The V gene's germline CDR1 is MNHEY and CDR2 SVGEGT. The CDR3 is CASSPRTGANEQYV. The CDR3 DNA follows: TGTGCCAGCAGCCCCCGGACAGGGGCCAACGAGCAGTACGTC.

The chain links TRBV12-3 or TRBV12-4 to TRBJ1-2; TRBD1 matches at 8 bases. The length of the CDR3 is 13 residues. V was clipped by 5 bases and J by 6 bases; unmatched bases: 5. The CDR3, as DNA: TGTGCCAGCAGTCCGACAGGGGCACATGGCTACACCTTC. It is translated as CASSPTGAHGYTF.

The CDR3 region is CASSDPFQGVVNYGYTF. CDR3 DNA: TGTGCCAGCAGTGACCCATTCCAGGGGGTAGTAAACTATGGCTACACCTTC. V usage is TRBV6-4 and J usage is TRBJ1-2; 7 bases match TRBD1. Per the germline V gene, CDR1 is MRHNA and CDR2 is SNTAGT. Trimming at V came to 2 bases and at J to 2 bases, leaving 11 bases not matched to a gene. This CDR3 has 17 amino acids.

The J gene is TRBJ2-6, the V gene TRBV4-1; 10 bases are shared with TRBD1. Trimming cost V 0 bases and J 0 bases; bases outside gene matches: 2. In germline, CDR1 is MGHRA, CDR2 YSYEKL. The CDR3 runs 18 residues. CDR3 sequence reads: CASSQEGQGFSGANVLTF. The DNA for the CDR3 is TGCGCCAGCAGCCAAGAGGGACAGGGGTTCTCTGGGGCCAACGTCCTGACTTTC.

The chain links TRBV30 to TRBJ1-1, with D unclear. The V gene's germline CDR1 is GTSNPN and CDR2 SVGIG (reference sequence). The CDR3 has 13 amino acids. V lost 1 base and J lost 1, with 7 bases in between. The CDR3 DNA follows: TGTGCCTGGAGTGGCCCGGGGAACACTGAAGCTTTCTTT. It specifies CAWSGPGNTEAFF.

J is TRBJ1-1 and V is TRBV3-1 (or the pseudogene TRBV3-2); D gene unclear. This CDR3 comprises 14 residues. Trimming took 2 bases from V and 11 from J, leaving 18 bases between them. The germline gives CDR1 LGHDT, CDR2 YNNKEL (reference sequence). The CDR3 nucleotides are TGTGCCAGCAGCCAAAATACGGAGGGAGGGCCGGCTTTCTTT. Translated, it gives CASSQNTEGGPAFF.

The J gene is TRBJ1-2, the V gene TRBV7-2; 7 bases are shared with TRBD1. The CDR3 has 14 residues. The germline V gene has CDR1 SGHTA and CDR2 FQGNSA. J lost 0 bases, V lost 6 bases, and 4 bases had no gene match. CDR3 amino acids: CASSKQGTNYGYTF. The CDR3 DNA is TGTGCCAGCAGTAAACAGGGGACTAACTATGGCTACACCTTC.

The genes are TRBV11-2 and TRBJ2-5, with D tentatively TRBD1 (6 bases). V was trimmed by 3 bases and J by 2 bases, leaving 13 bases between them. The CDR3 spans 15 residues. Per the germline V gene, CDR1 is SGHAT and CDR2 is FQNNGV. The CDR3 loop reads CASSFGQYPQETQYF. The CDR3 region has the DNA TGTGCCAGCAGCTTCGGACAGTATCCTCAAGAGACCCAGTACTTC.

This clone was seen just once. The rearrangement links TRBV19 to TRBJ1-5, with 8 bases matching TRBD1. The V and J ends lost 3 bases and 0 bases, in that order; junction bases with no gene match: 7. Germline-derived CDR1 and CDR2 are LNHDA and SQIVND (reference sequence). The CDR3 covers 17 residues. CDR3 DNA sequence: TGTGCCAGTAGTATCACCGGGACAGGCCGTAGCAATCAGCCCCAGCATTTT. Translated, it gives CASSITGTGRSNQPQHF.

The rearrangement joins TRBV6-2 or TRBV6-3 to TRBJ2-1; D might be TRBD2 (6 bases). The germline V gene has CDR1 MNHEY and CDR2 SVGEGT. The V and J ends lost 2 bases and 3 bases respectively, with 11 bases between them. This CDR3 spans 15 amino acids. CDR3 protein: CASSYLRLVYNEQFF. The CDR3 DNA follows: TGTGCCAGCAGTTACCTTCGACTAGTCTACAATGAGCAGTTCTTC.

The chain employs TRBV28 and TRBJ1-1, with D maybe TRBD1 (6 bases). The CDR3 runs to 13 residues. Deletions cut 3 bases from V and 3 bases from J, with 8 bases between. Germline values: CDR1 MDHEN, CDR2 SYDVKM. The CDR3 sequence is CASSLGTYTEAFF. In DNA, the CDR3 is TGTGCCAGCAGTTTGGGGACATACACTGAAGCTTTCTTT.

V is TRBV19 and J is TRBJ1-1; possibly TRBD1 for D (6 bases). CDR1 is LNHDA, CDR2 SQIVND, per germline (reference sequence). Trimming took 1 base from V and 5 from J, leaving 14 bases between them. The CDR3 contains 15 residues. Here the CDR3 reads CASSIGGQGRTEAFF. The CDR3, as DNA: TGTGCCAGTAGTATAGGGGGGCAGGGAAGAACTGAAGCTTTCTTT.

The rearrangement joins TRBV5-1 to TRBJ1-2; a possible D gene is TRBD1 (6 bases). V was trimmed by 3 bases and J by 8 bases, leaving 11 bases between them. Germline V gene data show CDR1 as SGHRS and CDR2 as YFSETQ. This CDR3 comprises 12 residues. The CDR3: CASSSAGDGYTF. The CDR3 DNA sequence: TGCGCCAGCAGCTCAGCAGGGGACGGCTACACCTTC.

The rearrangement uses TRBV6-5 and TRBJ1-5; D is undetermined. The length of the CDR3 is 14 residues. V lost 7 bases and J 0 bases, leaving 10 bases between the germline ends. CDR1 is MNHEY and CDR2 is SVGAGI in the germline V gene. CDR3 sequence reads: CASKDSYSNQPQHF. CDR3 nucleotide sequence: TGTGCCAGCAAGGACTCATATAGCAATCAGCCCCAGCATTTT.

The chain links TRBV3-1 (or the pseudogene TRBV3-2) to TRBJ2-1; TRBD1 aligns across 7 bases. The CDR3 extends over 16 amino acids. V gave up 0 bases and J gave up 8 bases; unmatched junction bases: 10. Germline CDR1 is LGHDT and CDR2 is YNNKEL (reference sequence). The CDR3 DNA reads TGTGCCAGCAGCCAAGATCGAGGGGGCGGTATTGATGAGCAGTTCTTC. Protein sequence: CASSQDRGGGIDEQFF.

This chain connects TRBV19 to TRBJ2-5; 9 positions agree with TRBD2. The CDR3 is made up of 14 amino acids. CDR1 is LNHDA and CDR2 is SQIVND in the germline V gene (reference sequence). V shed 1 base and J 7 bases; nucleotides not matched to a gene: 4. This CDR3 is CASSIGLAGSTQYF. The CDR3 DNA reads TGTGCCAGTAGTATAGGCCTAGCGGGGTCGACCCAGTACTTC.

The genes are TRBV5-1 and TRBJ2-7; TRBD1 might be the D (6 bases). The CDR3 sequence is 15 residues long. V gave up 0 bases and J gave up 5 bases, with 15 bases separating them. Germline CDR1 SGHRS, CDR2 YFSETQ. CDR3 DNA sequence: TGCGCCAGCAGCTTGGGGGGGCGCGTTTCGGACGAGCAGTACTTC. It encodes CASSLGGRVSDEQYF.

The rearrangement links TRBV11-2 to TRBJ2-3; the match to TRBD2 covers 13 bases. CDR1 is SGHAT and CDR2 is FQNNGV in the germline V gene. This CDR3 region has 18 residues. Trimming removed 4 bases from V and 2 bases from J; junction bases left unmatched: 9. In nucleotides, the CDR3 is TGTGCCAGCAGCTCTAGGACTAGCGGGGGCCTTTCCACAGATACGCAGTATTTT. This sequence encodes CASSSRTSGGLSTDTQYF.

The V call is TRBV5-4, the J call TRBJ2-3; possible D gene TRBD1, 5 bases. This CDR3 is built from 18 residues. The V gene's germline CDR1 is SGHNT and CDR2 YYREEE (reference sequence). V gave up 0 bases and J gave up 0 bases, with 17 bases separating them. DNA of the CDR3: TGTGCCAGCAGCTTGGTGGGCAGGGCCCCCTCTAGCACAGATACGCAGTATTTT. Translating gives CASSLVGRAPSSTDTQYF. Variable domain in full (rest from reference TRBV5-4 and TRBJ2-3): ETGVTQSPTHLIKTRGQQVTLRCSSQSGHNTVSWYQQALGQGPQFIFQYYREEENGRGNFPPRFSGLQFPNYSSELNVNALELDDSALYLCASSLVGRAPSSTDTQYFGPGTRLTVL.

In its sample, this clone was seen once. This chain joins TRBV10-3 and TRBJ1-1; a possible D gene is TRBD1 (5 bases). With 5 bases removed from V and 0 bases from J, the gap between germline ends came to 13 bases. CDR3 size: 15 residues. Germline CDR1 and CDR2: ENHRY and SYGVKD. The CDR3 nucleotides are TGTGCCATCAGTCAGGCCAGGGAGGTGAACACTGAAGCTTTCTTT. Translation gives CAISQAREVNTEAFF.